This T cell receptor beta chain was identified during a study of glioma-infiltrating T cells. Study-wide findings and caveats: Gliomas, especially low-grade, showed above-expected tissue-blood divergence; non-neoplastic patients showed below.

V lost 0 bases, J lost 3 bases, and 10 bases lay in between. Germline lookup yields CDR1 SGHTA and CDR2 FQGTGA. This CDR3 is built from 15 residues. Amplification of TCR alpha and beta CDR3 regions from RNA used iRepertoire nested multiplex PCR. Tissue mRNA or PBMC total RNA, roughly 90-400 ng, went into one-step reverse transcription and amplification. TCRdb reprocessed the multiplex PCR reads via MiXCR and lists one record per CDR3 protein. The data hold approximately 100,000 distinct CDR3 sequences, with 20% to 25% observed a single time. On this clonotype itself: Its target is unknown.

The sequence derives from a human donor with low-grade glioma or glioblastoma, undergoing nonglioma brain surgery, or in good health (not recorded which). V is TRBV7-3 and J is TRBJ2-3; TRBD2 is a possible D gene (6 bases). The sequenced material came from glioma tissue, nonneoplastic brain tissue, or PBMCs (not recorded which). The DNA of the CDR3 is TGTGCCAGCAGCTTAACAGGGGCGGGGACAGATACGCAGTATTTT. This encodes CASSLTGAGTDTQYF.